This T cell receptor (beta chain) is drawn from a study of patients with pleural tuberculosis. The sample holds many counts of this clonotype. TCRdb analysed the reads with MiXCR anew, one entry per CDR3 protein. The sample yields tens of thousands of distinct CDR3 sequences, less than 8% seen once. CDR3 length: 14 amino acids. V was pared by 3 bases and J by 4 bases, with 5 bases of the junction left unmatched. Germline CDR1 DFQATT, CDR2 SNEGSKA (reference sequence). This clonotype was sampled from a human donor with pleural tuberculosis. This chain uses TRBV20-1 with TRBJ2-1, with 8 nucleotides matching TRBD1. In DNA, the CDR3 is TGCAGTGCTAGGGGACAGGCGAGATACAATGAGCAGTTCTTC. This encodes CSARGQARYNEQFF.